These 14 T cell receptor beta chains were sequenced from one sample in a study of T cell responses to AZD1222 COVID-19 vaccine. The method was immunoSEQ multiplex PCR; TCRdb's version includes in-frame clones alone and lacks a portion of them. This sample has roughly 90,000 clones, with about nine tenths found just once. Here the sequenced sample was peripheral blood, taken on day 0 of MenACWY control vaccination. These receptors were collected from an adult in good health.

The chain joins TRBV4-2 to TRBJ1-1; the match to TRBD1 covers 10 bases. Germline loops: CDR1 LGHNA, CDR2 YNFKEQ. This CDR3 has 15 amino acids. The V segment lost 4 bases and the J segment 10 bases; nucleotides outside the gene matches: 12. CDR3 nucleotide sequence: TGTGCCAGCAGCCCAAGCCGGGACAGGGGAAATTTAGCTTTCTTT. This codes for CASSPSRDRGNLAFF.

The chain links TRBV4-1 to TRBJ2-1; 8 bases map to TRBD1. Unmatched junction bases numbered 7, after V lost 1 base and J lost 8 bases. The CDR3 spans 15 residues. Germline V gives CDR1 MGHRA, CDR2 YSYEKL. The DNA for the CDR3 is TGCGCCAGCAGCCAAGTCTCGCCAGGGGGCGATGAGCAGTTCTTC. Amino acids: CASSQVSPGGDEQFF.

The chain couples TRBV2 to TRBJ2-7; TRBD1 might be the D (5 bases). From germline, CDR1 is SNHLY and CDR2 FYNNEI. This CDR3 has 16 residues. V lost 2 bases to trimming and J lost 0 bases, with 14 bases between them. CDR3 bases: TGTGCCAGCAGTGAAATTCCAGGGCGAGGCTCCTACGAGCAGTACTTC. It codes for CASSEIPGRGSYEQYF.

This clone was picked up one time. This sequence joins TRBV2 and TRBJ1-2; D ambiguous. The CDR3 covers 11 residues. Trimming shortened V by 1 base and J by 6 bases, and 3 bases separated the two germline ends. Germline V CDR1 and CDR2: SNHLY, FYNNEI. CDR3 nucleotides: TGTGCCAGCAGTGAAGGCCATGGCTACACCTTC. Its translation is CASSEGHGYTF.

The chain joins TRBV4-3 to TRBJ2-7; the D call may be TRBD1 or TRBD2 (5 bases each). Germline values: CDR1 LGHNA, CDR2 YSLEER. The V end was cut by 0 bases, the J end by 6 bases, with 21 bases between. The CDR3 contains 17 residues. The CDR3 DNA reads as TGCGCCAGCAGCCAAGATTTAGATATTTCCCTGAGGGGCGAGCAGTACTTC. Amino acid sequence: CASSQDLDISLRGEQYF.

V is TRBV9 and J is TRBJ1-6, with 7 nucleotides matching TRBD1. The CDR3 length is 14 residues. Losses at the gene ends were 3 bases for V and 7 bases for J; bases not matched to a gene: 4. The germline gives CDR1 SGDLS, CDR2 YYNGEE. CDR3 loop: CASSARDRNSPLHF. The CDR3, as DNA: TGTGCCAGCAGCGCCCGGGACAGAAATTCACCCCTCCACTTT.

The chain's CDR3 is CASSFGQIHEKLFF. The CDR3 nucleotides are TGTGCCAGCAGTTTCGGACAGATCCATGAAAAACTGTTTTTT. The genes are TRBV28 and TRBJ1-4, with D possibly being TRBD1 (6 bases). This CDR3 has 14 residues. In germline, CDR1 is MDHEN, CDR2 SYDVKM. V was trimmed by 3 bases and J by 6 bases, leaving 11 bases between them.

V gene TRBV28 combines with J gene TRBJ1-2, with D perhaps TRBD1 (5 bases). V dropped 5 bases and J dropped 8 bases, with 12 bases sitting between them. The CDR3 is made up of 12 amino acids. CDR1 is MDHEN, CDR2 SYDVKM, per germline. The CDR3 here is CASSPGSRGYTF. The CDR3 DNA reads as TGTGCCAGCAGTCCAGGGTCTAGAGGCTACACCTTC.

This rearrangement joins TRBV3-1 (or the pseudogene TRBV3-2) to TRBJ2-3; D call uncertain. Trimming pared 2 bases from V and 9 bases from J, leaving 6 bases between. The CDR3 runs to 11 residues. The V gene's germline CDR1 is LGHDT and CDR2 YNNKEL (reference sequence). CDR3 residues: CASSQFQTQYF. In nucleotides, the CDR3 is TGTGCCAGCAGCCAATTCCAAACGCAGTATTTT.

The rearrangement uses TRBV18 and TRBJ2-5, with D possibly TRBD1 on 6 matching bases. The germline gives CDR1 KGHSH, CDR2 LQKENI. This CDR3 has 14 amino acids. Trimming left V 4 bases short and J 1 base short, with 10 bases between. CDR3 sequence: CASSLNRAQETQYF. The CDR3 nucleotides are TGTGCCAGCTCACTAAACAGGGCCCAAGAGACCCAGTACTTC.

This clone was detected once. The chain has TRBV23-1 and TRBJ2-7; the D gene is possibly TRBD1 (6 bases). TRBV23-1 is treated as an ORF (open reading frame) with a function not yet certain. Between the trimmed V and J ends, which lost 6 bases and 6 bases, there was a span of 21 bases. The CDR3 sequence is 15 residues long. CDR3 sequence: CASRGLPGHPREQYF. The CDR3 DNA is TGCGCCAGCAGGGGTCTGCCGGGACACCCCCGCGAGCAGTACTTC.

V and J are TRBV11-2 and TRBJ2-2; weak D call: TRBD1 (6 bases). The germline CDR1 and CDR2 sequences are SGHAT and FQNNGV. The V and J ends lost 2 bases and 1 base respectively, with 11 bases between them. The CDR3 covers 16 residues. In nucleotides, the CDR3 is TGTGCCAGCAGCTTAAACAGGGCGGGGAACACCGGGGAGCTGTTTTTT. This encodes CASSLNRAGNTGELFF.

The chain couples TRBV11-2 to TRBJ2-1; no reliable D call. The CDR3 length is 13 residues. The V and J ends lost 5 bases and 12 bases respectively, with 17 bases between them. CDR1 is SGHAT and CDR2 is FQNNGV in the germline V gene. Written as DNA, the CDR3 is TGTGCCAGCAGCCCCAGCTCTGCTTATGGGCAGTTCTTC. Protein product: CASSPSSAYGQFF. The full variable domain, with the rest looked up from reference TRBV11-2 and TRBJ2-1, is EAGVAQSPRYKIIEKRQSVAFWCNPISGHATLYWYQQILGQGPKLLIQFQNNGVVDDSQLPKDRFSAERLKGVDSTLKIQPAKLEDSAVYLCASSPSSAYGQFFGPGTRLTVL.

The rearrangement links TRBV9 to TRBJ1-3, with a possible D match to TRBD1 (6 bases). Trimming left V 0 bases short and J 4 bases short, with 14 bases between. The germline CDR1 and CDR2 sequences are SGDLS and YYNGEE. The length of the CDR3 is 16 residues. The CDR3 loop reads CASSVADGGLGNTIYF. CDR3 DNA: TGTGCCAGCAGCGTAGCTGATGGGGGGCTCGGAAACACCATATATTTT.